These T cell receptor beta chains were read from a single sample in a study of cytomegalovirus exposure and HLA in healthy donors. Sequenced by immunoSEQ multiplex PCR; TCRdb stores in-frame clones only, minus some. This sample has fewer than 85,000 clones; around 78% occur once, and the top ten carry less than 6.5%. The source material was PBMCs. The receptors come from a man between 18 and 35 years old in good health and CMV-seropositive. The CDR3 runs from the conserved cysteine through the conserved F or W. D genes are given only for firm matches. For some rows the clone size is stated as once, few or many, or as a class when expanded; others skip it.

cdr3_nt cdr3_aa j_call v_call clone_size d_call
TGTGCCAGCAGCTTAGTTCTAGCGGGCGCGCAGGGGCAGTTCTTC CASSLVLAGAQGQFF TRBJ2-1 TRBV7-8 - TRBD2
TGCAGCGTTTTATTAGCGGGAGATACGCAGTATTTT CSVLLAGDTQYF TRBJ2-3 TRBV29-1 - TRBD2
TGTGCCAGCAGGGGAGGGACGGTTGAAGCTTTCTTT CASRGGTVEAFF TRBJ1-1 TRBV14 few -
TGTGCCATCAGTGAGGACAGGGGGGGGACCTATGGCTACACCTTC CAISEDRGGTYGYTF TRBJ1-2 TRBV10-3 - TRBD1
TGTGCCAGCAGGAGCCCCGGGAGAACTAACTATGGCTACACCTTC CASRSPGRTNYGYTF TRBJ1-2 TRBV28 - -
TGTGCCATCAGTAAACCCGGGACAGAAAACACCATATATTTT CAISKPGTENTIYF TRBJ1-3 TRBV10-3 few TRBD1
TGCGCCAGCAGCATCGGGACAGACAATGAGCAGTTCTTC CASSIGTDNEQFF TRBJ2-1 TRBV5-1 once TRBD1
TGTGCCAGATTCCTGGCACCGAACACTGAAGCTTTCTTT CARFLAPNTEAFF TRBJ1-1 TRBV2 - -
TGTGCCAGCAGGGACACCCATATGAACACTGAAGCTTTCTTT CASRDTHMNTEAFF TRBJ1-1 TRBV6-5 - -
TGTGCCAGCTCACCCGGGACAGGGGATCAGCCCCAGCATTTT CASSPGTGDQPQHF TRBJ1-5 TRBV18 - TRBD1
TGTGCCAGCAGCTTAGCTACAGTCTCCTACGAGCAGTACTTC CASSLATVSYEQYF TRBJ2-7 TRBV7-8 - -
TGTGCCAGCAGGCGACAGAACACTGAAGCTTTCTTT CASRRQNTEAFF TRBJ1-1 TRBV2 - -
TGTGCCAGCAGTTTACGGGGGGCCTATGGCTACACCTTC CASSLRGAYGYTF TRBJ1-2 TRBV27 - -
TGTGCCAGCAGCCAACGCCGACTAGCAGGACAAGAGACCCAGTACTTC CASSQRRLAGQETQYF TRBJ2-5 TRBV7-9 - TRBD2
TGTGCCAGCAGCCTAGACAGGAACTCATACTATGGCTACACCTTC CASSLDRNSYYGYTF TRBJ1-2 TRBV9 - -
TGCGCCAGCAGTTCGGAGGAGGGGGCTGCTGAGCAGTTCTTC CASSSEEGAAEQFF TRBJ2-1 TRBV4-1 - -
TGTGCCAGTAGTGTAGTTCGGGGAGGTGAAGCTTTCTTT CASSVVRGGEAFF TRBJ1-1 TRBV19 - -
TGTGCCAGCAGTTACACGCTAGCGGCATACGAGCAGTACTTC CASSYTLAAYEQYF TRBJ2-7 TRBV6-5 - TRBD2
TGCGCCAGCAGCCTCCGGGTAGCGGGATTAGAGACCCAGTACTTC CASSLRVAGLETQYF TRBJ2-5 TRBV4-1 once TRBD2